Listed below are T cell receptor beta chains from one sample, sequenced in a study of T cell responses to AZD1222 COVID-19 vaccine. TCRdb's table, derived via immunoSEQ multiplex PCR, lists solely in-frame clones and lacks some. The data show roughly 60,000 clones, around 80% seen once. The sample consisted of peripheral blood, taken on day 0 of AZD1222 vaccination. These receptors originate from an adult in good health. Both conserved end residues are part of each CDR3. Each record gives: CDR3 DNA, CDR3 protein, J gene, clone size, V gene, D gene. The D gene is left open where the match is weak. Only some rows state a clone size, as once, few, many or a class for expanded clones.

TGTGCCATCAGTGAGGTTGATCGGCTACAGGGGGTTTCCCCCTACACTGAAGCTTTCTTT CAISEVDRLQGVSPYTEAFF TRBJ1-1 . TRBV10-3 TRBD1
TGTGCCAGCAGTATCAGGGGCTTATTTGGAAACACCATATATTTT CASSIRGLFGNTIYF TRBJ1-3 . TRBV27 .
TGTGCCAGCAGCTCAATGGGACTTTCCTTCTACGAGCAGTACTTC CASSSMGLSFYEQYF TRBJ2-7 once TRBV7-2 .
TGTGCCAGCAGCTTCTCCCCACTGGAGCGGGAGGGATTCTACAATGAGCAGTTCTTC CASSFSPLEREGFYNEQFF TRBJ2-1 . TRBV5-4 TRBD2
TGTGCCAGCAGTTCCGAATTACCCGGCAAAGCTTTCTTT CASSSELPGKAFF TRBJ1-1 . TRBV12-3/TRBV12-4 .
TGTGCCAGTACCACCACAGGGAAGTCGTTGTCACCCCTCCACTTT CASTTTGKSLSPLHF TRBJ1-6 . TRBV19 .
TGTGCCTGGAGCGCGAGTGTTGGCACTGAAGCTTTCTTT CAWSASVGTEAFF TRBJ1-1 . TRBV30 .
TGTGCCAGTAGTATAGTGGGAGGGGGAGTTAGGACCCAGCATTTT CASSIVGGGVRTQHF TRBJ1-5 . TRBV19 .
TGTGCCAGCAGCCATTTTGGGACCTTCGAGGATACGCAGTATTTT CASSHFGTFEDTQYF TRBJ2-3 . TRBV28 .
TGTGCCAGTAGTCTAGGCATGATAAATCAGCCCCAGCATTTT CASSLGMINQPQHF TRBJ1-5 few TRBV19 .
TGCAGCGTAGTCGTAGTGGGACAGGGGCTAGATACGCAGTATTTT CSVVVVGQGLDTQYF TRBJ2-3 . TRBV29-1 TRBD1
TGCGCCAGCAGCCAAGCCGAACAGAGCTCCTACAATGAGCAGTTCTTC CASSQAEQSSYNEQFF TRBJ2-1 . TRBV4-3 .
TGTGCCAGCAGTTACCTTCTTCTTCTCCGGCAGTATTTT CASSYLLLLRQYF TRBJ2-3 . TRBV6-2/TRBV6-3 .
TGTGCCAGCAGGCCAGGCCCGACAGATACGCAGTATTTT CASRPGPTDTQYF TRBJ2-3 . TRBV11-1 .